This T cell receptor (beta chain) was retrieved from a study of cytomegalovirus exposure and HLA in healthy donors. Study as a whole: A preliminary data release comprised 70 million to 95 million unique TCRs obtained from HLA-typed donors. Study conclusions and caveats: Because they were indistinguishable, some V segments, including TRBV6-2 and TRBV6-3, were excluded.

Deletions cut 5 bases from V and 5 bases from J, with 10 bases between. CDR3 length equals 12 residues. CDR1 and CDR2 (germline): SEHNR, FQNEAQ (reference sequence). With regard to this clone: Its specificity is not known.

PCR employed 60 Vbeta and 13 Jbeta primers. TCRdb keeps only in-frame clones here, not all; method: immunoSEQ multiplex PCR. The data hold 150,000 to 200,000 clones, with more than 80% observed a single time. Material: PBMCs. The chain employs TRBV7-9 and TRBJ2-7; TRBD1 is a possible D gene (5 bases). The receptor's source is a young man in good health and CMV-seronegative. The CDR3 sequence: CASSLGPHEQYF. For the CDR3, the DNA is TGTGCCAGCAGCCTGGGGCCACACGAGCAGTACTTC.